This T cell receptor (beta chain) was observed in a study of T cells in tuberculosis. Study context: Blood was taken before or within 7 days of anti-tuberculosis therapy.

Assay used: immunoSEQ multiplex PCR; TCRdb lists only in-frame clones, some missing. The profile shows under 50,000 clones, approximately 94% of them singletons. Time point in this sample: new active TB diagnosis, blood taken before or within 7 days of starting treatment. Tuberculosis was confirmed by positive sputum smear and/or M. tuberculosis culture. CDR3 size: 13 residues. Germline CDR1 is MNHEY and CDR2 is SVGAGI. The V segment lost 4 bases and the J segment 2 bases; nucleotides outside the gene matches: 2. The rearrangement links TRBV6-5 to TRBJ2-7; 7 bases line up with TRBD1. The sequencing here drew on PBMCs, taken at tuberculosis diagnosis. The TCR was taken from an adult with tuberculosis. The CDR3 DNA sequence: TGTGCCAGCAGTTCGCAGGGGGCCTACGAGCAGTACTTC. Translation: CASSSQGAYEQYF.